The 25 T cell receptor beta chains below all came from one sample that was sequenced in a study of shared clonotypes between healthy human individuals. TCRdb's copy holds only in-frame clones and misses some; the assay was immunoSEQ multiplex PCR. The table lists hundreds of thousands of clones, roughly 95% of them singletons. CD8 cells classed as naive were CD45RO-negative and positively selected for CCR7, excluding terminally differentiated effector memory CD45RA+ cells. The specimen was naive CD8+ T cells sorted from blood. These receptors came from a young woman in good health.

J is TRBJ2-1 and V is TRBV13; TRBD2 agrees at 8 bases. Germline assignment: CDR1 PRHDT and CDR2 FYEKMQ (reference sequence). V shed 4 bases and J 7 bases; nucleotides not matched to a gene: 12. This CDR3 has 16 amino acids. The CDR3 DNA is TGTGCCAGCAGCTCCCGCGGTAGCGGGAAGGGAAATGAGCAGTTCTTC. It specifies CASSSRGSGKGNEQFF.

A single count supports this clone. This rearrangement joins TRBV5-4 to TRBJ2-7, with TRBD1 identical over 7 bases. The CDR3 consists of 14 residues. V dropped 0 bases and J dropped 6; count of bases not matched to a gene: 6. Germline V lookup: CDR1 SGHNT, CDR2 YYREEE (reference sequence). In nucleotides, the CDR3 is TGTGCCAGCAGCTTGGGACAGGGCACCCTCGAGCAGTACTTC. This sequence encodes CASSLGQGTLEQYF.

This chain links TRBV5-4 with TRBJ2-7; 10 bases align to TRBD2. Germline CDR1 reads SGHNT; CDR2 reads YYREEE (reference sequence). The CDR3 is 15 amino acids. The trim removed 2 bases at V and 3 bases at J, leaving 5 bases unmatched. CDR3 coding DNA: TGTGCCAGCAGCTTACTAGCGGGATTAAACTACGAGCAGTACTTC. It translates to CASSLLAGLNYEQYF.

The CDR3 is CASSMTGNYGYTF. CDR3 nucleotides: TGTGCCAGCAGCATGACAGGGAACTATGGCTACACCTTC. V is TRBV9 and J is TRBJ1-2; TRBD1 matches 7 bases. V shed 4 bases and J 2 bases; nucleotides not matched to a gene: 2. CDR3 length: 13 residues. The V gene's germline CDR1 is SGDLS and CDR2 YYNGEE.

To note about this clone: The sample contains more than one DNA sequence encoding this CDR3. The CDR3 nucleotides read TGCGCCAGCAGCCAAGGACTAGCGGGAAGCTACGAGCAGTACTTC. This codes for CASSQGLAGSYEQYF. V usage is TRBV4-1 and J usage is TRBJ2-7; 11 bases align to TRBD2. Germline CDR1 is MGHRA and CDR2 is YSYEKL. The J segment lost 3 bases and the V segment lost 1 base, leaving 2 bases of the junction unmatched. The CDR3 is 15 amino acids.

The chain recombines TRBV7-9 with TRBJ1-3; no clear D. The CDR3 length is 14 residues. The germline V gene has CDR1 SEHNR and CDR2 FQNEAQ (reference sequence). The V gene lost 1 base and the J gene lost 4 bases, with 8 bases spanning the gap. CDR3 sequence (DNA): TGTGCCAGCAGCTTAGAGGCTAAAGGAAACACCATATATTTT. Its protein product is CASSLEAKGNTIYF.

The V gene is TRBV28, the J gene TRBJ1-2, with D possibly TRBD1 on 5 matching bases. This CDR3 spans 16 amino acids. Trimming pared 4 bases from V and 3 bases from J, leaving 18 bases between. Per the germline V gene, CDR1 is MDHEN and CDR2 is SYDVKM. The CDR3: CASSSSNAQGYYGYTF. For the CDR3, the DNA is TGTGCCAGCAGTTCATCCAACGCTCAGGGATACTATGGCTACACCTTC.

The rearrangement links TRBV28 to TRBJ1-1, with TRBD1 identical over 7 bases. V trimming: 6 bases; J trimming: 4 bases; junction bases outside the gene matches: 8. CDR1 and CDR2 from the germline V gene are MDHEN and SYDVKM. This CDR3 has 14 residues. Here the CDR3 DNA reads TGTGCCAGCAGCCTTAGACAGGGCGCCACTGAAGCTTTCTTT. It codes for CASSLRQGATEAFF.

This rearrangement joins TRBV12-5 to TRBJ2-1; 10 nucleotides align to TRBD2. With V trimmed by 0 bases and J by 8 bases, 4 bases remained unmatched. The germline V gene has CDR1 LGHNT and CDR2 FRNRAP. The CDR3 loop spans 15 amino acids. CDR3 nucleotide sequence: TGTGCTAGTGGTTTGGTAGCGGGAGGGCGCGATGAGCAGTTCTTC. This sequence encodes CASGLVAGGRDEQFF.

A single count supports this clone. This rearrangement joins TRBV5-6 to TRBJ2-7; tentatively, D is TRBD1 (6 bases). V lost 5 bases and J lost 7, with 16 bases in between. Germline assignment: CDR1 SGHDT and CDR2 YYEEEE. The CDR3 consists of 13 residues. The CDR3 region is CASSPGQGREQYF. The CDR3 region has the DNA TGTGCCAGCAGTCCTGGGCAGGGGCGGGAGCAGTACTTC. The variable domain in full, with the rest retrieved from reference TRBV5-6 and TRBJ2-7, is DAGVTQSPTHLIKTRGQQVTLRCSPKSGHDTVSWYQQALGQGPQFIFQYYEEEERQRGNFPDRFSGHQFPNYSSELNVNALLLGDSALYLCASSPGQGREQYFGPGTRLTVT.

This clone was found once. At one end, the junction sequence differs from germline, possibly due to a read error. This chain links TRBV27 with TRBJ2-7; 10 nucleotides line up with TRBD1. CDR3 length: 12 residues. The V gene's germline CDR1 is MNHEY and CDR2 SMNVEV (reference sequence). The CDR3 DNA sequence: TGTGCCAGCAGTAAGACAGGGGGCGCTTTATGGTTC. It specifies CASSKTGGALWF.

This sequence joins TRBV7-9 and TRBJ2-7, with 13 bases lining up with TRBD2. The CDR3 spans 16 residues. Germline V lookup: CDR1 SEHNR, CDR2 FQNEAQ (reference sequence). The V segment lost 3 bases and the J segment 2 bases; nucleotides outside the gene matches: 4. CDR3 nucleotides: TGTGCCAGCAGCTTGGGGACTAGCGGGGTTACCTACGAGCAGTACTTC. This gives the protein CASSLGTSGVTYEQYF.

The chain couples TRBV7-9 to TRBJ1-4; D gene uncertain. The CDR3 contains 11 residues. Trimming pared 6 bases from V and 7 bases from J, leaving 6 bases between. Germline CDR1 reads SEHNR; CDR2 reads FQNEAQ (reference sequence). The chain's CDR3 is CASSDGEKLFF. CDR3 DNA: TGTGCCAGCAGTGACGGTGAAAAACTGTTTTTT.

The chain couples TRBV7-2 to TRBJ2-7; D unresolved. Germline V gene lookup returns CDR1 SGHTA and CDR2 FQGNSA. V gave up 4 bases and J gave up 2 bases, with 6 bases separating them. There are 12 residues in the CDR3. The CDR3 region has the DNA TGTGCCAGCAGCTATGACACCTACGAGCAGTACTTC. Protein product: CASSYDTYEQYF.

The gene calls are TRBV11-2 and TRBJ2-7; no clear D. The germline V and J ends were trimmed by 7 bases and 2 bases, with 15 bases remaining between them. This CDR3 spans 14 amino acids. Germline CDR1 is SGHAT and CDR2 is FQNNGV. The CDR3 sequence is CASNFWTETYEQYF. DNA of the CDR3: TGTGCCAGCAACTTCTGGACGGAAACCTACGAGCAGTACTTC.

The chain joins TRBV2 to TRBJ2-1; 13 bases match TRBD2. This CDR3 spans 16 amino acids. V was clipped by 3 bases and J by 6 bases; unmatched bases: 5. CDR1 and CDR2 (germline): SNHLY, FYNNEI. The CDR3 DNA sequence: TGTGCCAGCAGTGACAAACTAGCGGGAGGGTTCAATGAGCAGTTCTTC. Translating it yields CASSDKLAGGFNEQFF. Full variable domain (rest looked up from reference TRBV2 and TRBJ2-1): EPEVTQTPSHQVTQMGQEVILRCVPISNHLYFYWYRQILGQKVEFLVSFYNNEISEKSEIFDDQFSVERPDGSNFTLKIRSTKLEDSAMYFCASSDKLAGGFNEQFFGPGTRLTVL.

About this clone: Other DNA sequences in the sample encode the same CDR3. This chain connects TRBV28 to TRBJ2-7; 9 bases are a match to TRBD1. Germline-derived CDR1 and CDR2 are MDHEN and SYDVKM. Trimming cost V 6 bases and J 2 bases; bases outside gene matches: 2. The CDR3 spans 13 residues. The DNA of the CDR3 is TGTGCCAGCAGGCGACAGGGGGCCTACGAGCAGTACTTC. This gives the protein CASRRQGAYEQYF. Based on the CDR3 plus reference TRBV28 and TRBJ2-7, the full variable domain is DVKVTQSSRYLVKRTGEKVFLECVQDMDHENMFWYRQDPGLGLRLIYFSYDVKMKEKGDIPEGYSVSREKKERFSLILESASTNQTSMYLCASRRQGAYEQYFGPGTRLTVT.

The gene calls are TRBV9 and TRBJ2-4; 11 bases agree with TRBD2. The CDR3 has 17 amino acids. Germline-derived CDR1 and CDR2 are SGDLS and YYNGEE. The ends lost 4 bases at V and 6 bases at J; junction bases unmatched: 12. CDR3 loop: CASSPFSGRAPGNIQYF. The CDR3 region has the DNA TGTGCCAGCAGCCCCTTTAGCGGGAGGGCCCCAGGAAACATTCAGTACTTC.

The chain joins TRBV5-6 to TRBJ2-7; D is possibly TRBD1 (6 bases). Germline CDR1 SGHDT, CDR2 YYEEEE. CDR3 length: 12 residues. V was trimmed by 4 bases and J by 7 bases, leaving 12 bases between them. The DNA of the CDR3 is TGTGCCAGCAGCAAACAGGGTATGGAGCAGTACTTC. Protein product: CASSKQGMEQYF.

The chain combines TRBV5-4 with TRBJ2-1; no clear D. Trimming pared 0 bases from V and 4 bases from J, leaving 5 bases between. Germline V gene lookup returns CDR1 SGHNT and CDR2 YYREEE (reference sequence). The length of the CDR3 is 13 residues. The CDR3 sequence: CASSLGLYNEQFF. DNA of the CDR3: TGTGCCAGCAGCTTGGGTCTATACAATGAGCAGTTCTTC.

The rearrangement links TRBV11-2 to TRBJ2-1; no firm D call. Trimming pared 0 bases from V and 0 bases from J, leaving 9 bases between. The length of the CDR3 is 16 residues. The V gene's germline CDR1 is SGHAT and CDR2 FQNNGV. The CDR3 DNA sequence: TGTGCCAGCAGCTTAGACCACAGAAGCTCCTACAATGAGCAGTTCTTC. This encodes CASSLDHRSSYNEQFF.

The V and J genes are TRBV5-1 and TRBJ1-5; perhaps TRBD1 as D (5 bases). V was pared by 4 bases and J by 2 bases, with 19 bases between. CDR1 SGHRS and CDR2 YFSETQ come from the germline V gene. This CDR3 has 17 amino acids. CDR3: CASSQLPRGEGNQPQHF. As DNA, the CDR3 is TGCGCCAGCAGCCAGCTACCTCGGGGCGAGGGCAATCAGCCCCAGCATTTT.

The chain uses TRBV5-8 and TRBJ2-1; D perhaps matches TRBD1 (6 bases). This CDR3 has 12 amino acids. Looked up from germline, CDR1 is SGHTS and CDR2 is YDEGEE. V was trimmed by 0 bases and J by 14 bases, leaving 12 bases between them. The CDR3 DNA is TGTGCCAGCAGCTTGGGCGTCAGGGGAGAGTTCTTC. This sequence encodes CASSLGVRGEFF.

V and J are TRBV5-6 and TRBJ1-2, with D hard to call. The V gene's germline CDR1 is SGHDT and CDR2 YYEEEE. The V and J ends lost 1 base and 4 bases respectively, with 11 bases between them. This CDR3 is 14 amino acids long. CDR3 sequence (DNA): TGTGCCAGCAGCTTGATGGGGTATGGCTATGGCTACACCTTC. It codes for CASSLMGYGYGYTF.

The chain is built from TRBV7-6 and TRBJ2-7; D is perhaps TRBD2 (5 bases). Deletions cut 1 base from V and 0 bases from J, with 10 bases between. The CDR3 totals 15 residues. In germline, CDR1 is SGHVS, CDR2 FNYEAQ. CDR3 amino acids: CASSLEDLSSYEQYF. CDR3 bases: TGTGCCAGCAGCTTAGAGGACTTGAGCTCCTACGAGCAGTACTTC.